The 12 T cell receptor beta chains below all came from one sample that was sequenced in a study of shared T cell receptors in the human thymus. The data were produced by immunoSEQ multiplex PCR, yet TCRdb's version contains in-frame clones alone and is incomplete. The sample has 700,000 or so clones, 80% to 90% seen once; the top ten hold roughly 0.01%. This same sample was also part of a study on human thymus T cells.

Sequences were obtained from thymocytes. These receptors were taken from a girl in the first two years of life with a congenital heart defect.

CDR3 in DNA: TGTGCCACCAGCAGTGATTCGGTCGGACAGAACAGGCCCCAGCATTTT. Protein: CATSSDSVGQNRPQHF. The chain links TRBV15 to TRBJ1-5, with a tentative D call TRBD1 (6 bases). The V end lost 3 bases, the J end lost 9 bases, and 21 bases lay between the germline ends. The CDR3 extends over 16 amino acids. Germline values: CDR1 LNHNV, CDR2 YYDKDF (reference sequence).

The V and J genes are TRBV10-3 and TRBJ1-5; tentatively, D is TRBD1 (5 bases). This CDR3 is 14 amino acids long. Trimming took 2 bases from V and 4 from J, leaving 9 bases between them. Germline values: CDR1 ENHRY, CDR2 SYGVKD. CDR3 sequence reads: CAISETAGNQPQHF. DNA for the CDR3: TGTGCCATCAGTGAGACGGCAGGGAATCAGCCCCAGCATTTT.

V is TRBV4-3 and J is TRBJ1-2, with no clear D. From germline, CDR1 is LGHNA and CDR2 YSLEER. Trimming took off 0 bases at V and 4 bases at J, with 12 bases between the two ends. This CDR3 contains 15 residues. The CDR3 nucleotides read TGCGCCAGCAGCCAAGAGCCCGGGGAACCCTATGGCTACACCTTC. Translation gives CASSQEPGEPYGYTF.

V gene TRBV5-6 combines with J gene TRBJ2-7; 15 positions match TRBD2. The CDR3 runs to 19 residues. Germline V CDR1 and CDR2: SGHDT, YYEEEE. The ends lost 3 bases at V and 1 base at J; junction bases unmatched: 11. This CDR3 is CASSWGLAGGKGTSYEQYF. The CDR3 DNA reads TGTGCCAGCAGCTGGGGACTAGCGGGGGGCAAAGGGACTTCCTACGAGCAGTACTTC.

The chain links TRBV2 to TRBJ2-7; 8 positions agree with TRBD1. The CDR3 is 14 amino acids. J gave up 3 bases and V 7 bases, and 8 bases lay outside the gene matches. The germline gives CDR1 SNHLY, CDR2 FYNNEI. This CDR3 reads CASNAGQVIYEQYF. The CDR3 region has the DNA TGTGCCAGCAATGCGGGACAGGTAATCTACGAGCAGTACTTC.

The V and J genes are TRBV7-9 and TRBJ1-4, with 8 positions matching TRBD1. Germline CDR1 reads SEHNR; CDR2 reads FQNEAQ (reference sequence). J gave up 9 bases and V 5 bases, and 8 bases lay outside the gene matches. The CDR3 spans 14 residues. The DNA of the CDR3 is TGTGCCAGCAGCGCCGACAGGGACAGGAAAAAACTGTTTTTT. It is translated as CASSADRDRKKLFF.

V usage is TRBV10-1 and J usage is TRBJ2-7, with D unclear. Germline values: CDR1 WNHNN, CDR2 SYGVQD (reference sequence). Trimming left V 3 bases short and J 2 bases short, with 8 bases between. The CDR3 extends over 13 amino acids. CDR3 sequence: CASSDGKPYEQYF. Here the CDR3 DNA reads TGCGCCAGCAGTGATGGCAAACCCTACGAGCAGTACTTC.

Remarks on this clone: The junction departs from germline at one end; a sequencing error may be responsible. Other DNA sequences in this specimen translate into the identical CDR3. The chain recombines TRBV5-6 with TRBJ2-7; 7 bases agree with TRBD1. There are 17 residues in the CDR3. Germline loops: CDR1 SGHDT, CDR2 YYEEEE. The CDR3 sequence is CASSPPRAGQVENEQYF. The CDR3 region has the DNA TGCGCCAGCAGCCCCCCCAGGGCCGGACAGGTGGAAAACGAGCAGTACTTC.

A word on this clone: The same CDR3 is also encoded by other DNA sequences in this sample. The chain is built from TRBV6-5 and TRBJ1-5, with a weak D call TRBD1 (6 bases). The V end lost 4 bases, the J end lost 7 bases, and 11 bases lay between the germline ends. Germline-derived CDR1 and CDR2 are MNHEY and SVGAGI. This CDR3 has 13 residues. The CDR3 DNA follows: TGTGCCAGCAGTTCTGGCAGGGGACAGCCCCAGCATTTT. This sequence encodes CASSSGRGQPQHF.

This clone appeared a single time. The chain recombines TRBV9 with TRBJ2-1; a weak D match, TRBD1 (6 bases). V lost 3 bases and J 0 bases, leaving 22 bases between the germline ends. The germline V gene encodes CDR1 SGDLS and CDR2 YYNGEE. The CDR3 covers 19 residues. DNA of the CDR3: TGTGCCAGCAGCGGGAGCCGAGACCCGGACAGACGCTCCTACAATGAGCAGTTCTTC. Translation: CASSGSRDPDRRSYNEQFF.

This chain connects TRBV5-1 to TRBJ2-2; TRBD1 matches at 8 bases. V dropped 3 bases and J dropped 4; count of bases not matched to a gene: 11. The CDR3 contains 17 residues. Germline V gene lookup returns CDR1 SGHRS and CDR2 YFSETQ. As DNA, the CDR3 is TGCGCCAGCAGCTCGGCCGCAGGGGGCGAGGCCACCGGGGAGCTGTTTTTT. This sequence encodes CASSSAAGGEATGELFF.

This sequence joins TRBV28 and TRBJ2-7; 8 bases map to TRBD1. The trim removed 3 bases at V and 3 bases at J, leaving 16 bases unmatched. Per the germline V gene, CDR1 is MDHEN and CDR2 is SYDVKM. The CDR3 runs to 18 residues. CDR3 amino acids: CASSLGPQGALTYYEQYF. The CDR3, as DNA: TGTGCCAGCAGTTTGGGGCCCCAGGGGGCCCTCACCTACTACGAGCAGTACTTC.